The next 8 T cell receptor beta chains were all read from a single sample in a study of blood T cell repertoires in COVID-19. Only in-frame clones appear in the TCRdb table, and some are missing; sequencing was by immunoSEQ multiplex PCR. The repertoire holds 450,000 or so clones, with 89% as singletons. The specimen was peripheral blood. These receptors were taken from a woman between 40 and 55 years old with COVID-19, enrolled during active disease.

The chain couples TRBV5-1 to TRBJ2-3, with 9 bases lining up with TRBD1. The ends lost 3 bases at V and 2 bases at J; junction bases unmatched: 7. The CDR3 has 16 residues. CDR1 is SGHRS, CDR2 YFSETQ, per germline. The CDR3 loop reads CASSSGTGRNTDTQYF. The CDR3 DNA follows: TGCGCCAGCAGCTCTGGGACAGGGCGTAACACAGATACGCAGTATTTT.

The chain joins TRBV5-1 to TRBJ2-7, with 11 bases lining up with TRBD1. Trimming at V came to 0 bases and at J to 5 bases, leaving 4 bases not matched to a gene. Germline lookup yields CDR1 SGHRS and CDR2 YFSETQ. The CDR3 spans 15 residues. The CDR3 reads CASSLGGQGAHEQYF. CDR3 nucleotide sequence: TGCGCCAGCAGCTTGGGCGGACAGGGGGCCCACGAGCAGTACTTC.

The chain carries TRBV5-4 and TRBJ1-1, with 11 bases fitting TRBD1. Germline lookup yields CDR1 SGHNT and CDR2 YYREEE (reference sequence). V gave up 6 bases and J gave up 1 base; unmatched junction bases: 8. The CDR3 covers 16 residues. CDR3 sequence reads: CASTLGTGGRNTEAFF. CDR3 bases: TGTGCCAGCACCTTAGGGACAGGGGGAAGGAACACTGAAGCTTTCTTT.

The chain is built from TRBV28 and TRBJ1-5, with D perhaps matching TRBD1 (5 bases). The CDR3 length is 14 residues. V was pared by 2 bases and J by 6 bases, with 11 bases between. The V gene's germline CDR1 is MDHEN and CDR2 SYDVKM. The CDR3 loop is CASSLKRRGQPQHF. DNA for the CDR3: TGTGCCAGCAGTTTAAAGCGGAGGGGTCAGCCCCAGCATTTT.

This CDR3 reads CASSLGSGTWQFF. CDR3 nucleotides: TGTGCCAGCAGCTTAGGATCGGGAACGTGGCAGTTCTTC. V is TRBV7-9 and J is TRBJ2-1; maybe TRBD2 (5 bases). In germline, CDR1 is SEHNR, CDR2 FQNEAQ (reference sequence). Trimming left V 1 base short and J 12 bases short, with 13 bases between. The CDR3 totals 13 residues.

This chain joins TRBV7-3 and TRBJ1-2, with a possible D match to TRBD1 (5 bases). Germline lookup yields CDR1 SGHTA and CDR2 FQGTGA. This CDR3 spans 18 amino acids. Deletions cut 1 base from V and 6 bases from J, with 24 bases between. This CDR3 reads CASSLNPFGGETWDGYTF. In DNA form, the CDR3 reads TGTGCCAGCAGCTTAAACCCCTTTGGGGGGGAGACTTGGGATGGCTACACCTTC. Full variable domain (outside the CDR3, taken from reference TRBV7-3 and TRBJ1-2): GAGVSQTPSNKVTEKGKYVELRCDPISGHTALYWYRQSLGQGPEFLIYFQGTGAADDSGLPNDRFFAVRPEGSVSTLKIQRTERGDSAVYLCASSLNPFGGETWDGYTFGSGTRLTVV.

The sample holds a few counts of this clone. As DNA, the CDR3 is TGTGCCATCAGTAACAGATCTAATGAAAAACTGTTTTTT. Translation: CAISNRSNEKLFF. The chain carries TRBV10-3 and TRBJ1-4; no firm D call. Trimming shortened V by 5 bases and J by 3 bases, and 7 bases separated the two germline ends. CDR3 length: 13 amino acids. Per germline, CDR1 ENHRY and CDR2 SYGVKD.

In its sample, this clone was seen once. This rearrangement joins TRBV27 to TRBJ2-7, with D perhaps TRBD1 (6 bases). The CDR3 spans 14 residues. V was shortened by 6 bases and J by 2 bases, with 14 bases between the two germline ends. Germline V gene lookup returns CDR1 MNHEY and CDR2 SMNVEV (reference sequence). The CDR3 loop is CASRHTGSPYEQYF. The DNA for the CDR3 is TGTGCCAGCAGGCATACAGGGTCCCCCTACGAGCAGTACTTC.